This TCR beta chain was sequenced for a study of blood T cell repertoires in COVID-19. At the level of the study: Spain, Italy and the United States supplied samples that represented acute and convalescent COVID-19.

Per the original data handling: Estimation of nucleated cell counts was performed using reference gene primer amplification. Some clones are missing from TCRdb's copy, which holds only in-frame ones; the method was immunoSEQ multiplex PCR. V and J calls and clone size are copied from that table; D and trimming were computed from the DNA. The profile covers approximately 210,000 clones, with around 86% appearing a single time and around 9% taken by the ten largest. This CDR3 has 16 amino acids. Germline lookup yields CDR1 SGHNT and CDR2 YYREEE (reference sequence). Trimming at V came to 4 bases and at J to 2 bases, leaving 7 bases not matched to a gene.

Sample: PBMCs or T cells enriched from blood (not recorded which). The sequence was obtained from a woman between 50 and 59 years old with acute COVID-19. J is TRBJ1-5 and V is TRBV5-4, with 9 positions matching TRBD1. The CDR3 spells CASSPEQGAGNQPQHF. The CDR3 coding sequence is TGTGCCAGCAGCCCAGAACAGGGGGCTGGCAATCAGCCCCAGCATTTT.